This TCR beta chain comes out of a study of T cell clonotyping in hematopoietic cell transplantation. Germline loops: CDR1 MNHNY, CDR2 SVGAGI (reference sequence). This CDR3 contains 16 residues. The J segment lost 4 bases and the V segment lost 6 bases, leaving 11 bases of the junction unmatched. Here immunoSEQ multiplex PCR was the method, and the copy in TCRdb shows in-frame clones only, minus some. The sample records approximately 30,000 clones, about 94% being singletons. J is TRBJ2-3 and V is TRBV6-6; 9 bases match TRBD1. Material for sequencing was peripheral blood mononuclear cells. The TCR originated in a man aged 45-60 years in good health. Some clones in this sample may be carry-over from other donors' samples. CDR3 region: CASSYTGGERADTQYF. CDR3 DNA sequence: TGTGCCAGCAGCTATACAGGGGGCGAGAGGGCAGATACGCAGTATTTT.